The T cell receptor (beta chain) described here comes from a study of a mutant IDH1 vaccine in newly diagnosed glioma. Study as a whole: Investigators started vaccination 4-6 weeks after radiotherapy alone, or with temozolomide cycles.

Sequenced by immunoSEQ multiplex PCR; TCRdb stores in-frame clones only, minus some. The sample consists of about 20,000 clones, roughly 78% of them appearing once. A word on this clone: No antigen is known for it.

Specified time point: week 23, last vaccination. Each dose of the vaccine consisted of 300 ug of mutant IDH1 20-mer peptide, with topical imiquimod. This receptor was obtained from a young man with glioma. This sample comprised PBMCs, obtained from a glioma patient whose treatment included an IDH1 peptide vaccine.

The CDR3 nucleotides are TGTGCCAGCAGCTCCAGACTAGCGGGAACCTACGAGCAGTACTTC. Encoded protein: CASSSRLAGTYEQYF. The V call is TRBV5-4, the J call TRBJ2-7; the match to TRBD2 covers 11 bases. The CDR3 totals 15 residues. The J segment lost 2 bases and the V segment lost 3 bases, leaving 4 bases of the junction unmatched. In germline, CDR1 is SGHNT, CDR2 YYREEE (reference sequence).